This T cell receptor beta chain was obtained from a study of monozygotic twins with inflammatory bowel disease. Whole-study results and caveats: Other individuals had fewer clonotypes in common with IBD patients than with healthy twins, especially with disease activity.

CDR1 is MNHNS, CDR2 SASEGT, per germline. The CDR3 sequence is 15 residues long. Using TCRalpha and TCRbeta cDNA, the researchers carried out two nested PCRs that lasted around 15 and 9 cycles. TCRdb reworked the 5' RACE reads into one entry per CDR3 protein, no DNA. The repertoire shows about 200,000 distinct CDR3 sequences; the top ten hold 6% to 9%. In the case of this clonotype: Antigen: not known.

Blood samples measuring more than 2 ml were taken per donor. Researchers isolated total RNA from whole blood without sorting T cells. The sample taken for sequencing was blood. This sequence originates from a human donor with ulcerative colitis or Crohn's disease, or a healthy co-twin of an affected twin (not recorded which). V and J are TRBV6-1 and TRBJ2-5; TCRdb names TRBD1, which stays unverified in the absence of DNA. CDR3 residues: CATATFFGDLETQYF.